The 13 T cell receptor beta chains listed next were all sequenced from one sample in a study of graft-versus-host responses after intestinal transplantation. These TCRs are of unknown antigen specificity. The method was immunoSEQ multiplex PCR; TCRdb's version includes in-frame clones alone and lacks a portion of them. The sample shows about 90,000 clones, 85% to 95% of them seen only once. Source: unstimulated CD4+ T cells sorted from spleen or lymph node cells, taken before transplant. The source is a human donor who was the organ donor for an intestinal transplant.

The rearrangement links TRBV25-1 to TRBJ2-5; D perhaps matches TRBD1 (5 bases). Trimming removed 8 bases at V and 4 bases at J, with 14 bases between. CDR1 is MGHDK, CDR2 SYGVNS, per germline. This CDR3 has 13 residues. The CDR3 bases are TGTGCCAGCTCCCCATGGGGCAGAGAGACCCAGTACTTC. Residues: CASSPWGRETQYF. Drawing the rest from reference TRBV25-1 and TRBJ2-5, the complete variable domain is EADIYQTPRYLVIGTGKKITLECSQTMGHDKMYWYQQDPGMELHLIHYSYGVNSTEKGDLSSESTVSRIRTEHFPLTLESARPSHTSQYLCASSPWGRETQYFGPGTRLLVL.

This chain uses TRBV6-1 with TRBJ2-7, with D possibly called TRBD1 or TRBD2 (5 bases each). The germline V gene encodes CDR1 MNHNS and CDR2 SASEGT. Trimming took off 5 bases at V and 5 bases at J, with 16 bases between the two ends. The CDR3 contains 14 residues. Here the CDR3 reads CASSPRDPTNEQYF. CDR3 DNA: TGTGCCAGCAGTCCACGGGACCCTACTAACGAGCAGTACTTC.

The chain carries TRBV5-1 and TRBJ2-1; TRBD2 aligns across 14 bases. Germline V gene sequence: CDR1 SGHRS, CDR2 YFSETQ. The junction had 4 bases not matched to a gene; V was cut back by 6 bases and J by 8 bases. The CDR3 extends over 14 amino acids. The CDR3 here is CASIGLAGGHEQFF. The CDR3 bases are TGCGCCAGCATCGGACTAGCGGGGGGCCATGAGCAGTTCTTC.

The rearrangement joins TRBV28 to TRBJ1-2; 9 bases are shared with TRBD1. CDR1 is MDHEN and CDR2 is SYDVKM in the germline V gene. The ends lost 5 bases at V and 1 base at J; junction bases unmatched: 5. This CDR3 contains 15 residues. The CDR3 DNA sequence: TGTGCCAGCAGTGGGCGGACAGGGGATAACTATGGCTACACCTTC. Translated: CASSGRTGDNYGYTF.

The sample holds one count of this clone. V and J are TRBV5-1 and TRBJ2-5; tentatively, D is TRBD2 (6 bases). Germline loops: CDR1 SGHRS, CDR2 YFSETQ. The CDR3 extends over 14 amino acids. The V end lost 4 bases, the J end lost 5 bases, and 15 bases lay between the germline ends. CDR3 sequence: CASSVGPAGETQYF. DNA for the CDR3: TGCGCCAGCAGCGTGGGACCCGCGGGGGAGACCCAGTACTTC.

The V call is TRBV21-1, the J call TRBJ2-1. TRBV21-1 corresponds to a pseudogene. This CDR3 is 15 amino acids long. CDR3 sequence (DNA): TGTGCCAGCAGCATTGGGGGCGGGACCTACAATGAGCAGTTCTTC. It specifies CASSIGGGTYNEQFF.

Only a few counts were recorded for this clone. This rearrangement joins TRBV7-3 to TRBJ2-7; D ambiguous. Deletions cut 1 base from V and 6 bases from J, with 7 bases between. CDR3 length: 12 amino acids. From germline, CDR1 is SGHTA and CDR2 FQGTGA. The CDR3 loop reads CASSLIPPEQYF. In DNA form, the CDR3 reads TGTGCCAGCAGCTTAATCCCCCCCGAGCAGTACTTC. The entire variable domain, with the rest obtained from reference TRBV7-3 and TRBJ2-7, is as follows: GAGVSQTPSNKVTEKGKYVELRCDPISGHTALYWYRQSLGQGPEFLIYFQGTGAADDSGLPNDRFFAVRPEGSVSTLKIQRTERGDSAVYLCASSLIPPEQYFGPGTRLTVT.

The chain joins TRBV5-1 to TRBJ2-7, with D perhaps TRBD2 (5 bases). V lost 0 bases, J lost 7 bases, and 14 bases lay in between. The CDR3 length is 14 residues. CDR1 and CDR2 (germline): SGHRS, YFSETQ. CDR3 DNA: TGCGCCAGCAGCTTGGCCTTAGGTTCGGGAGAGCAGTACTTC. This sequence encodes CASSLALGSGEQYF.

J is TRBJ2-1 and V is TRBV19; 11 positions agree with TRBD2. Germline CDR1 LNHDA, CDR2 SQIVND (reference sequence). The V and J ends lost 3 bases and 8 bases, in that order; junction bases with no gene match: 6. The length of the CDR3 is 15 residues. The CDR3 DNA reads TGTGCCAGTAGTATGTTTAGCGGGGGGGCTTATGAGCAGTTCTTC. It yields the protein CASSMFSGGAYEQFF.

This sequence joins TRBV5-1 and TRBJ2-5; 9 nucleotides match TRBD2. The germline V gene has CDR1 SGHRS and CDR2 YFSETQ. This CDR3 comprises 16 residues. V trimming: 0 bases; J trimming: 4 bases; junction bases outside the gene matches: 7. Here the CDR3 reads CASSLAWSSGGETQYF. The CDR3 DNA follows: TGCGCCAGCAGCTTGGCCTGGAGTAGCGGGGGAGAGACCCAGTACTTC.

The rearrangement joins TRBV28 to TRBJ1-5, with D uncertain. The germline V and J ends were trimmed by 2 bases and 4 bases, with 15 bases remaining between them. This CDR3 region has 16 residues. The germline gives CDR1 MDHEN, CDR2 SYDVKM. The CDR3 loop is CASSLLRSTANQPQHF. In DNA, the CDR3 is TGTGCCAGCAGTTTACTTAGGTCGACGGCTAATCAGCCCCAGCATTTT. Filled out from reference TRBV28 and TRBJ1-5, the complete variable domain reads DVKVTQSSRYLVKRTGEKVFLECVQDMDHENMFWYRQDPGLGLRLIYFSYDVKMKEKGDIPEGYSVSREKKERFSLILESASTNQTSMYLCASSLLRSTANQPQHFGDGTRLSIL.

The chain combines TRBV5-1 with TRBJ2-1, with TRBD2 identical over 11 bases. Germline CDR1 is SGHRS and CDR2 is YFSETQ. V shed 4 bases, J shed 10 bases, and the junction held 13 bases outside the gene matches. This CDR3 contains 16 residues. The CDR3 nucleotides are TGCGCCAGCAGCCCGCCGGGTAGCGGGGGGGCTAGAGAGCAGTTCTTC. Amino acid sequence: CASSPPGSGGAREQFF.

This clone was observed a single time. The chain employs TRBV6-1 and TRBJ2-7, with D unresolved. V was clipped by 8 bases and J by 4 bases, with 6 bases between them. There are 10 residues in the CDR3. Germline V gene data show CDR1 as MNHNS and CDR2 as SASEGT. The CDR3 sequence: CASLDYEQYF. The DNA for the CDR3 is TGTGCCAGCTTGGATTACGAGCAGTACTTC.